The rows below give T cell receptor beta chains drawn from one sample of a study of cytomegalovirus exposure and HLA in healthy donors. The protocol was immunoSEQ multiplex PCR, while the TCRdb copy is restricted to in-frame clones and leaves out a portion. The profile shows under 200,000 clones, 75% to 80% of them singletons. Input material: PBMCs. The receptor source for this set is a man aged 50 to 59 in good health and CMV-seropositive. The CDR3 runs from the conserved cysteine through the conserved F or W. A D gene is named only where the DNA matches it firmly. Size values are once, few and many counts, or a class for expanded clones, and some rows have none.

j_call v_call d_call clone_size cdr3_nt cdr3_aa
TRBJ2-5 TRBV2 TRBD1 - TGTGCCAGCAGTGAAAGGGGACAGGGGAGTACGCAGTACTTC CASSERGQGSTQYF
TRBJ2-5 TRBV19 TRBD1 - TGTGCCAGTAGCGGACAGGGGGCTGGAGAGACCCAGTACTTC CASSGQGAGETQYF
TRBJ1-4 TRBV18 TRBD1 once TGTGCCAGCTCACTCACGGGACAGAATAATGAAAAACTGTTTTTT CASSLTGQNNEKLFF
TRBJ2-1 TRBV4-2 TRBD2 - TGTGCCAGCAGCCTCTTCGGTAGCGGGGGGGCCGGCAATGAGCAGTTCTTC CASSLFGSGGAGNEQFF
TRBJ1-5 TRBV6-6 TRBD1 - TGTGCCAGCAGTAAAGGGACAGATAGCAATCAGCCCCAGCATTTT CASSKGTDSNQPQHF
TRBJ2-5 TRBV20-1 TRBD1 - TGCAGTGCTAGAGGGGACAGGCAGTACTTC CSARGDRQYF
TRBJ1-1 TRBV5-1 TRBD1 - TGCGCCAGCAGCTTGGACGGGACAGCGAACACTGAAGCTTTCTTT CASSLDGTANTEAFF
TRBJ2-5 TRBV10-3 TRBD1 - TGTGCCATCAGTGGGCCGGGACAGGGGGTCGTTGAGACCCAGTACTTC CAISGPGQGVVETQYF
TRBJ2-7 TRBV14 TRBD2 - TGTGCCAGCAGTAAGGGAGGGGCGATCCCCTACGAGCAGTACTTC CASSKGGAIPYEQYF
TRBJ1-4 TRBV15 TRBD1 - TGTGCCACCAGCAGAGAGGACAGGTCAAAAGAAAAACTGTTTTTT CATSREDRSKEKLFF
TRBJ1-1 TRBV28 - - TGTGCCACCAAAGTGTATGAGGGTAGAGGTGAAGCTTTCTTT CATKVYEGRGEAFF
TRBJ1-5 TRBV2 TRBD1 once TGTGCCAGCACCCTGCGCACAGGGGGTCAGCCCCAGCATTTT CASTLRTGGQPQHF
TRBJ1-2 TRBV5-1 - - TGCGCCAGCAGACGGGATCGGAACTATGGCTACACCTTC CASRRDRNYGYTF